Listed below are T cell receptor beta chains from one sample, sequenced in a study of blood T cell repertoires in COVID-19. Measured with immunoSEQ multiplex PCR; TCRdb has only the in-frame clones, and not every one. The sample shows hundreds of thousands of clones, around 87% of them seen only once. Sequencing used PBMCs or T cells enriched from blood (not recorded which). These receptors all come from a man aged 30 to 45 who had recovered from COVID-19. Both conserved end residues are part of each CDR3. A D gene is named only where the DNA matches it firmly. For some rows the clone size is stated as once, few or many, or as a class when expanded; others skip it.

clone size,J gene,V gene,D gene,CDR3 protein,CDR3 DNA
NA,TRBJ2-5,TRBV28,TRBD2,CASGLGGTQETQYF,TGTGCCAGCGGATTGGGGGGGACCCAAGAGACCCAGTACTTC
NA,TRBJ2-3,TRBV9,NA,CASSPWAGSSTDTQYF,TGTGCCAGCAGCCCCTGGGCGGGTTCTAGCACAGATACGCAGTATTTT
once,TRBJ2-1,TRBV18,TRBD1,CASSPPQGKAYNEQFF,TGTGCCAGCTCACCACCACAGGGGAAAGCCTACAATGAGCAGTTCTTC
NA,TRBJ2-7,TRBV2,TRBD2,CASSVAGGRLEQYF,TGTGCCAGCAGTGTAGCGGGAGGGCGTCTCGAGCAGTACTTC
NA,TRBJ1-5,TRBV3-1/TRBV3-2,NA,CASSGGQRNQPQHF,TGTGCCAGCAGCGGTGGGCAGAGAAATCAGCCCCAGCATTTT
NA,TRBJ1-4,TRBV30,NA,CAWGRNEKLFF,TGTGCCTGGGGACGGAATGAAAAACTGTTTTTT
NA,TRBJ1-5,TRBV19,NA,CASSSGGQPQHF,TGTGCCAGTAGTTCTGGGGGGCAGCCCCAGCATTTT
NA,TRBJ2-7,TRBV11-3,TRBD1,CASSPGQGGDEQYF,TGTGCCAGCAGCCCGGGACAGGGAGGGGACGAGCAGTACTTC
NA,TRBJ2-1,TRBV28,TRBD1,CASSRGQGGQFF,TGTGCCAGCAGCCGCGGACAGGGCGGACAGTTCTTC
few,TRBJ1-5,TRBV25-1,NA,CASTPSGVGNQPQHF,TGTGCCAGCACCCCCTCGGGGGTCGGGAATCAGCCCCAGCATTTT
NA,TRBJ1-1,TRBV5-4,NA,CASSLQGLPEAFF,TGTGCCAGCAGTCTACAGGGTCTGCCTGAAGCTTTCTTT
NA,TRBJ2-1,TRBV5-1,TRBD2,CASSPGTSVYNEQFF,TGCGCCAGCAGCCCAGGGACTAGCGTATACAATGAGCAGTTCTTC
NA,TRBJ2-2,TRBV7-3,TRBD2,CASSLRAGIATGELFF,TGTGCCAGCAGCTTAAGAGCGGGAATCGCGACCGGGGAGCTGTTTTTT
NA,TRBJ2-1,TRBV18,NA,CASSPRRNEQFF,TGTGCCAGCTCACCACGGAGGAATGAGCAGTTCTTC
NA,TRBJ1-2,TRBV19,NA,CASTRGEGRFGYTF,TGTGCCAGTACCCGCGGGGAGGGTCGGTTTGGCTACACCTTC
NA,TRBJ1-1,TRBV6-5,TRBD1,CASSNQGAGTEAFF,TGTGCCAGCAGTAATCAGGGGGCAGGCACTGAAGCTTTCTTT
NA,TRBJ2-1,TRBV24-1,TRBD2,CATSDPSGRAGNEQFF,TGTGCCACCAGTGATCCTAGCGGGAGGGCCGGAAATGAGCAGTTCTTC
NA,TRBJ2-7,TRBV27,TRBD1,CASSTDRGYEQYF,TGTGCCAGCAGTACCGACAGGGGCTACGAGCAGTACTTC
once,TRBJ1-1,TRBV24-1,NA,CATRAGTHTEAFF,TGTGCCACCCGGGCCGGGACACACACTGAAGCTTTCTTT
NA,TRBJ2-7,TRBV12-1,NA,CASSFAPRDYCEQYF,TGTGCCAGCAGCTTTGCGCCGCGGGACTATTGCGAGCAGTACTTC
NA,TRBJ1-1,TRBV3-1/TRBV3-2,NA,CASSQGLAEAFF,TGTGCCAGCAGCCAAGGGCTAGCTGAAGCTTTCTTT
once,TRBJ2-7,TRBV7-7,TRBD1,CASSSSTGGYEQYF,TGTGCTAGCAGCAGTTCGACAGGGGGCTACGAGCAGTACTTC
NA,TRBJ1-5,TRBV4-1,TRBD1,CASSQPSGTGAAYPQHF,TGCGCCAGCAGCCAACCTTCAGGGACAGGGGCCGCTTATCCCCAGCATTTT
NA,TRBJ1-2,TRBV18,NA,CASFLGQGTYGYTF,TGTGCCAGCTTCCTAGGGCAGGGGACCTATGGCTACACCTTC
NA,TRBJ2-7,TRBV10-3,TRBD2,CASEREGRYEQYF,TGTGCCAGCGAGCGGGAGGGCCGGTACGAGCAGTACTTC
NA,TRBJ2-7,TRBV19,NA,CASRQGPASYEQYF,TGTGCCAGTAGACAGGGCCCGGCCTCCTACGAGCAGTACTTC
NA,TRBJ2-3,TRBV7-9,NA,CASSLVGSDTQYF,TGTGCCAGCAGCTTAGTCGGGTCAGATACGCAGTATTTT
NA,TRBJ1-2,TRBV3-1/TRBV3-2,NA,CASSLAGKRGYTF,TGTGCCAGCAGCCTCGCAGGGAAAAGGGGCTACACCTTC
once,TRBJ1-1,TRBV5-6,NA,CASSPVSGIKVEAFF,TGTGCCAGCAGCCCCGTGTCCGGGATAAAAGTTGAAGCTTTCTTT
NA,TRBJ2-1,TRBV5-4,TRBD2,CASSPLAGDWVNEQFF,TGTGCCAGCAGCCCTCTAGCGGGAGACTGGGTCAATGAGCAGTTCTTC
few,TRBJ2-7,TRBV5-1,TRBD2,CASSRGQGLAGYEQYF,TGCGCCAGCAGCAGGGGACAGGGACTAGCGGGGTACGAGCAGTACTTC
NA,TRBJ1-2,TRBV7-9,TRBD1,CASSRMTTGLYGYTF,TGTGCCAGCAGCCGAATGACGACAGGGCTCTATGGCTACACCTTC
few,TRBJ2-3,TRBV6-2/TRBV6-3,NA,CASSYFPADTQYF,TGTGCCAGCAGTTACTTCCCCGCAGATACGCAGTATTTT
NA,TRBJ2-1,TRBV7-9,TRBD1,CASSGDRAYNEQFF,TGTGCCAGCAGCGGGGACAGGGCCTACAATGAGCAGTTCTTC
NA,TRBJ2-7,TRBV20-1,TRBD2,CSASVLAGVNEQYF,TGCAGTGCTAGTGTGCTAGCGGGAGTCAACGAGCAGTACTTC
once,TRBJ1-3,TRBV19,NA,CASSTTGQISSGNTIYF,TGTGCCAGTAGTACCACCGGACAGATTTCCTCTGGAAACACCATATATTTT
NA,TRBJ1-6,TRBV9,TRBD1,CASNSQGTAGTPLHF,TGTGCCAGCAACTCACAAGGGACAGCGGGCACACCCCTCCACTTT
NA,TRBJ2-2,TRBV28,NA,CASSSPSPTGELFF,TGTGCCAGCAGTTCCCCTAGCCCAACCGGGGAGCTGTTTTTT
NA,TRBJ2-7,TRBV7-3,TRBD2,CASSLGSRAGGGYEQYF,TGTGCCAGCAGCTTGGGGTCGAGGGCGGGAGGCGGCTACGAGCAGTACTTC
NA,TRBJ1-4,TRBV3-1/TRBV3-2,NA,CASSPTGTTNEKLFF,TGTGCCAGCAGCCCTACAGGAACAACTAATGAAAAACTGTTTTTT
NA,TRBJ1-5,TRBV15,NA,CATSRDRRGNSNQPQHF,TGTGCCACCAGCAGAGACCGCAGGGGAAATAGCAATCAGCCCCAGCATTTT
NA,TRBJ2-1,TRBV7-9,NA,CASRGQGTYNEQFF,TGTGCCAGCCGAGGGCAGGGGACCTACAATGAGCAGTTCTTC
NA,TRBJ2-1,TRBV24-1,TRBD1,CATSASGGTYNEQFF,TGTGCCACCAGTGCGTCAGGGGGCACCTACAATGAGCAGTTCTTC
NA,TRBJ2-5,TRBV4-1,TRBD2,CASSQDIGGLGTQYF,TGCGCCAGCAGCCAAGATATCGGGGGGTTGGGGACCCAGTACTTC
NA,TRBJ1-5,TRBV28,NA,CASSSQLDQPQHF,TGTGCCAGCAGTTCGCAACTAGATCAGCCCCAGCATTTT
NA,TRBJ2-7,TRBV5-1,TRBD2,CASSLASGGTSYEQYF,TGCGCCAGCAGCTTGGCCAGCGGGGGAACGTCCTACGAGCAGTACTTC
NA,TRBJ1-3,TRBV30,NA,CAWSVLPGVSGNTIYF,TGTGCCTGGAGTGTACTCCCAGGGGTCTCTGGAAACACCATATATTTT